The entry that follows covers one T cell receptor beta chain sequence. The target antigen is unknown. Healthy Caucasians provided all donations. The source of the sample is a study of identical twins. General study findings and limits: Whereas memory repertoires showed no such difference, abundant cord blood beta clonotypes carried fewer insertions. Excess sharing by twins proved weaker in beta out-of-frame sequences.

One entry per CDR3 protein results from TCRdb running MiXCR on the 5' RACE reads. The sample records 350,000 to 450,000 distinct CDR3 sequences, around a sixth being singletons. The CDR3 length is 15 residues. With 6 bases clipped from V and 3 bases from J, the junction kept 7 bases outside the gene matches. This receptor was obtained from a man aged 45-60 years in good health. The sequenced sample consisted of naive T cells sorted from blood. The chain is built from TRBV12-3 or TRBV12-4 and TRBJ2-7; TRBD2 aligns across 11 bases. The CDR3: CASSPTSGGVYEQYF. The CDR3 DNA reads as TGTGCCAGCAGCCCCACTAGCGGGGGAGTCTACGAGCAGTACTTC.